This TCR beta chain was documented in a study of shared clonotypes between healthy human individuals (dated by TCRdb to about 2020). A note on the overall study: The cohort included a few men and a couple of women between 18 and 49 years of age. For each donor, CD4 naive and CD4 memory were each run on three plates, CD8 naive on two plates, and CD8 memory on one plate. The study deeply sequenced blood TCR repertoires of about 5 healthy adults to estimate repertoire size and the extent of clonotype sharing between individuals. Different laboratories and diverse techniques were used to prepare libraries and sequence TCR repertoires, to increase sequencing depth and limit assay-specific biases. Between about 0.85 and 9.5 billion PBMCs per donor were obtained by leukapheresis. Study-level results and caveats: Naive subsets generally had larger estimated clonotype richness than memory subsets did. Even with the large sequencing depth, rarefaction of the sorted-subset datasets indicated that sequencing was incomplete. Sampling was restricted to blood, and TCR repertoires in tissue are likely to differ from TCR repertoires in blood. The genetic and exposure-history diversity represented was limited by the small number of donors. Clonotypes shared by all four sorted-subset donors showed higher generation probabilities than non-shared clonotypes. Sharing across a few donors was observed for around 5% of naive CD4, about 3.2% of naive CD8, over 2% of memory CD4, and about 0.38% of memory CD8 clonotypes. Based on pairwise subsampling, the degree of clonotype sharing among donors was expected to be affected by sequencing depth.

CD8 naive samples were obtained by positive selection for CCR7 among CD45RO-negative cells, yielding a CD45RA+CCR7+ population from which TemRA cells were excluded. The donors were healthy, HIV-negative adults with no recently reported acute infections or vaccinations. Every donor was a Caucasian adult living in Nashville, Tennessee, USA. After blood collection by leukapheresis, PBMCs were isolated using Ficoll-Histopaque density gradient centrifugation and then cryopreserved in the vapor phase of liquid nitrogen. Purity and quantity of every magnetically sorted T cell population were checked by analytical flow cytometry. Each sorted fraction had its genomic DNA isolated and then quantified by UV absorbance on a Nanodrop 2000c. For this clone: It has no known antigen specificity. The sample holds no much larger clone one base away, and base qualities are not on file.

Using the deep immunoSEQ assay, TCR CDR3 regions were amplified from genomic DNA by multiplex PCR. Extracted genomic DNA from each cell subset was distributed evenly across all wells of several immunoSEQ 96-well plates, and each plate was treated as a replicate. For sorted subsets, approximately 200 ng of genomic DNA, equivalent to 30,000 or so T cell genomes, went into each replicate PCR. Purified libraries were measured with a Qubit 3.0 fluorometer, size-checked on a Bioanalyzer 2100, and measured again with the KAPA Library Quantification kit. Each immunoSEQ 96-well plate was sequenced on its own single-read 150-cycle Illumina NextSeq 550 flow cell. As for the original processing: Because the immunoSEQ output held only junctional sequences and lacked quality scores, the filtering could not match the filtering applied to full-length reads. To assign V/J genes and CDR3, sequences were annotated using PyIR, a Python wrapper for IgBLAST v1.9, with IMGT germline references. Reads were removed for weak V/J assignments (E-value above 1e-6), missing CDR3, stop codons, out-of-frame junctions, or ambiguous translated residues. V3J clonotypes were defined as sequences sharing an identical inferred V gene, J gene, and CDR3 amino acid sequence. Percentage overlap between repertoires was computed as shared unique clonotypes divided by the size of the smaller repertoire. Richness of each repertoire was evaluated using RTK rarefaction, the Chao1 estimator, and Recon v2.1 estimates of unobserved clonotypes. OLGA was used to compute generation probabilities for all TCRbeta clonotypes that the gDNA method yielded from a handful of donors. In its TCRdb copy, this immuneACCESS table keeps in-frame sequences only and misses some clones. Where compared with another copy, unresolved V genes explain less than half of these, and the others have no known cause. V, J and clone size are those of that table, while D and trimming were read from the DNA. In this sample the table shows around 2,000,000 clones, about 92% of which occur a single time. The ten largest make up more than 1.5% of the sample.

The CDR3 holds 11 amino acids from the cysteine to the phenylalanine. The retained sequence is limited to the CDR3, 33 bases, with the frame set at the first base. The germline V gene specifies MNHNS as CDR1 and SASEGT as CDR2. V drops 5 bases and J drops 14 bases, leaving 12 bases in between. Sequencing used naive CD8+ T cells from PBMCs. The intended sense of this specimen's cell subset or site label: CD45RA+CCR7+. The rearranged chain carries TRBV6-1 and TRBJ1-4; the D gene identity is not certain. The sequence was obtained from a man between 18 and 35 years old in good health. Some clones in this sample may be carry-over from other donors' samples. The DNA sequence is as follows: TGTGCCAGCAGTTACACCGGTTTGCTGTTTTTT. Its protein product is CASSYTGLLFF.